This T cell receptor beta chain stems from a study of PD-L1 blockade in urothelial cancer. Study-wide background: Blood was evaluated 3 weeks (second dose) and 6 weeks after therapy began. Peripheral blood specimens exhibited a median yield of approximately 150,000 T cells. General study findings and limits: Pretreatment peripheral blood TCR clonality that fell below the median predicted better survival among the patients studied.

Looked up from germline, CDR1 is SGHVS and CDR2 is FNYEAQ. Trimming cost V 5 bases and J 4 bases, with 16 bases left between them. This CDR3 comprises 15 residues. Turning to this clone: Its antigen is not known.

Assay used: immunoSEQ multiplex PCR; TCRdb lists only in-frame clones, some missing. The sample lists tens of thousands of clones, around 83% seen once, with around 16% in the top ten. The chain couples TRBV7-6 to TRBJ2-3, with D perhaps TRBD2 (6 bases). Here the sequenced sample was PBMCs, taken around atezolizumab (anti-PD-L1) treatment. The receptor comes from a man between 60 and 75 years old with urothelial cancer. This CDR3 reads CASSPTTSRADTQYF. The CDR3 DNA sequence: TGTGCCAGCAGCCCGACGACTAGTCGCGCAGATACGCAGTATTTT.